The 28 T cell receptor beta chains listed next were all sequenced from one sample in a study of OX40 agonist ivuxolimab in advanced cancers. Libraries were prepared by immunoSEQ multiplex PCR; TCRdb keeps only in-frame clonotypes and omits some of them. The sample holds roughly 25,000 clones; about 90% are singletons and the top ten take about 9.6%. The sample here was CD4+ or CD8+ T cells sorted from blood, taken in a trial of the OX40 agonist ivuxolimab. The source is an adult with an advanced solid tumor such as melanoma, head and neck, liver or kidney cancer.

The chain couples TRBV7-2 to TRBJ2-1; D may be TRBD2 (6 bases). The CDR3 runs 15 residues. Germline V CDR1 and CDR2: SGHTA, FQGNSA. Trimming shortened V by 2 bases and J by 7 bases, and 15 bases separated the two germline ends. CDR3 in DNA: TGTGCCAGCAGCTTACGGGCGGGATTGGGAAATGAGCAGTTCTTC. Protein product: CASSLRAGLGNEQFF.

The V gene is TRBV27, the J gene TRBJ2-2, with D uncertain. This CDR3 is 15 amino acids long. V lost 3 bases, J lost 4 bases, and 12 bases lay in between. In germline, CDR1 is MNHEY, CDR2 SMNVEV (reference sequence). This CDR3 is CASSFSWQITGELFF. CDR3 sequence (DNA): TGTGCCAGCAGTTTCTCGTGGCAGATCACCGGGGAGCTGTTTTTT.

The chain recombines TRBV4-3 with TRBJ2-5, with no clear D. The DNA end is more similar to TRBJ2-7, so the J call may be wrong. CDR3 size: 15 residues. Germline lookup yields CDR1 LGHNA and CDR2 YSLEER. This chain's CDR3 is CASSQDIAGSYEQYF. The CDR3 DNA sequence: TGCGCCAGCAGCCAAGATATCGCCGGCTCCTACGAGCAGTACTTC.

This clone occurred once. The chain carries TRBV9 and TRBJ1-3; a possible D gene is TRBD1 (5 bases). The CDR3 spans 15 residues. Germline CDR1 SGDLS, CDR2 YYNGEE. V lost 2 bases and J 1 base, leaving 10 bases between the germline ends. CDR3 DNA sequence: TGTGCCAGCAGCGTGAGATCAGGGTCTGGAAACACCATATATTTT. Protein product: CASSVRSGSGNTIYF.

The chain links TRBV2 to TRBJ1-5; TRBD1 matches 9 bases. Germline V gene sequence: CDR1 SNHLY, CDR2 FYNNEI. The CDR3 has 14 amino acids. J lost 4 bases, V lost 6 bases, and 4 bases had no gene match. As DNA, the CDR3 is TGTGCCAGCAGCTTGGACAGGGGTAATCAGCCCCAGCATTTT. Encoded protein: CASSLDRGNQPQHF.

This clone has a single count. The rearrangement uses TRBV6-1 and TRBJ2-2; TRBD1 aligns across 7 bases. The CDR3 totals 14 residues. Germline loops: CDR1 MNHNS, CDR2 SASEGT. J was trimmed by 5 bases and V by 5 bases; bases with no gene match: 5. The CDR3 reads CASSRTGRTGELFF. The CDR3 DNA reads as TGTGCCAGCAGTAGGACAGGAAGGACCGGGGAGCTGTTTTTT.

This clone occurred a few times. The CDR3 region has the DNA TGTGCCAGCAGCCAAGACGGGCAAACCATCACAGATACGCAGTATTTT. Its translation: CASSQDGQTITDTQYF. The rearrangement links TRBV4-2 to TRBJ2-3; D call uncertain. CDR3 length: 16 amino acids. CDR1 LGHNA and CDR2 YNFKEQ come from the germline V gene. Trimming cost V 0 bases and J 2 bases, with 12 bases left between them.

The rearrangement joins TRBV5-6 to TRBJ1-2, with no clear D. Trimming pared 0 bases from V and 6 bases from J, leaving 9 bases between. CDR1 and CDR2 (germline): SGHDT, YYEEEE. CDR3 length equals 13 residues. CDR3 residues: CASSLVSEDGYTF. CDR3 coding DNA: TGTGCCAGCAGCTTGGTCTCGGAGGATGGCTACACCTTC.

The chain uses TRBV21-1 and TRBJ2-7; the table's D call of TRBD2 was not tested on the DNA. TRBV21-1 is described as a pseudogene. CDR3 length equals 19 residues. The CDR3, as DNA: TGTGCCAGCAGCAAAACAGGCGGACTAGCGGGAGTAGATTGCTACGAGCAGTACTTC. This translates into CASSKTGGLAGVDCYEQYF.

The rearrangement joins TRBV9 to TRBJ2-4; 9 bases map to TRBD2. CDR3 length: 14 amino acids. CDR1 is SGDLS, CDR2 YYNGEE, per germline. After removal of 3 bases from V and 8 bases from J, the junction contained 6 bases not matched to a gene. As DNA, the CDR3 is TGTGCCAGCAGCGCGCGGGAGGGAGAGGACATTCAGTACTTC. Translation gives CASSAREGEDIQYF.

The chain combines TRBV4-1 with TRBJ2-1; 10 bases match TRBD2. Germline V gene data show CDR1 as MGHRA and CDR2 as YSYEKL. The V gene end was trimmed by 0 bases and the J gene end by 7 bases; junction bases not matched to a gene: 9. The CDR3 loop spans 17 amino acids. The CDR3 DNA is TGCGCCAGCAGCCAAGATGCGGGACTAGCGCGGCATAATGAGCAGTTCTTC. Protein: CASSQDAGLARHNEQFF.

The chain carries TRBV28 and TRBJ2-3, with D perhaps TRBD1 (5 bases). CDR1 and CDR2 from the germline V gene are MDHEN and SYDVKM. Trimming left V 2 bases short and J 5 bases short, with 11 bases between. The CDR3 runs to 14 residues. The CDR3 nucleotides are TGTGCCAGCAGTTTACGCCCAAGGGGAGATACGCAGTATTTT. This sequence encodes CASSLRPRGDTQYF.

The rearrangement joins TRBV28 to TRBJ2-2, with TRBD1 matching over 10 bases. With V trimmed by 5 bases and J by 6 bases, 6 bases remained unmatched. There are 15 residues in the CDR3. CDR1 is MDHEN, CDR2 SYDVKM, per germline. This CDR3 is CASSPRTGGAGELFF. Written as DNA, the CDR3 is TGTGCCAGCAGTCCGAGGACAGGGGGGGCCGGGGAGCTGTTTTTT.

The chain carries TRBV10-1 and TRBJ2-1; no clear D gene. The CDR3 spans 13 residues. CDR1 and CDR2 (germline): WNHNN, SYGVQD (reference sequence). Between the trimmed V and J ends, which lost 0 bases and 12 bases, there was a span of 12 bases. The CDR3 sequence: CASSESKHMRQFF. The CDR3, as DNA: TGCGCCAGCAGTGAGTCAAAACATATGAGGCAGTTCTTC.

The rearrangement links TRBV2 to TRBJ2-4; D is ambiguous. Between the trimmed V and J ends, which lost 2 bases and 5 bases, there was a span of 10 bases. Germline loops: CDR1 SNHLY, CDR2 FYNNEI. CDR3 length equals 14 residues. CDR3 region: CASSERTGENIQYF. DNA for the CDR3: TGTGCCAGCAGTGAAAGGACCGGAGAAAACATTCAGTACTTC.

The chain is built from TRBV5-1 and TRBJ2-3, with 12 bases that match TRBD2. Looked up from germline, CDR1 is SGHRS and CDR2 is YFSETQ. The V and J ends lost 0 bases and 5 bases, in that order; junction bases with no gene match: 4. The CDR3 is 16 amino acids. CDR3 DNA: TGCGCCAGCAGCTTGGTTCTAGCGGGAGGGCAAGATACGCAGTATTTT. This sequence encodes CASSLVLAGGQDTQYF.

The chain carries TRBV27 and TRBJ2-4; the match to TRBD1 covers 7 bases. The V gene end was trimmed by 3 bases and the J gene end by 0 bases; junction bases not matched to a gene: 5. The CDR3 has 16 residues. Germline assignment: CDR1 MNHEY and CDR2 SMNVEV (reference sequence). Here the CDR3 DNA reads TGTGCCAGCAGTTTTAAGACAGGGCCAGCCAAAAACATTCAGTACTTC. It encodes CASSFKTGPAKNIQYF.

There are a few counts of this clone. The chain is built from TRBV15 and TRBJ1-4; D not certain. The CDR3 length is 15 residues. The germline V gene encodes CDR1 LNHNV and CDR2 YYDKDF (reference sequence). V was clipped by 0 bases and J by 5 bases, with 10 bases between them. CDR3 amino acids: CATSRDYRINEKLFF. As DNA, the CDR3 is TGTGCCACCAGCAGAGATTATCGGATCAATGAAAAACTGTTTTTT.

The V and J genes are TRBV27 and TRBJ1-6; 9 bases line up with TRBD1. This CDR3 contains 15 residues. V gave up 5 bases and J gave up 8 bases; unmatched junction bases: 7. Per the germline V gene, CDR1 is MNHEY and CDR2 is SMNVEV (reference sequence). The CDR3 nucleotides read TGTGCCAGCAGTCCACTGGGACAGGGAGATTCACCCCTCCACTTT. Amino acid sequence: CASSPLGQGDSPLHF.

The chain is built from TRBV4-1 and TRBJ1-1; D call uncertain. The germline CDR1 and CDR2 sequences are MGHRA and YSYEKL. CDR3 length: 14 residues. V lost 8 bases and J 4 bases, leaving 17 bases between the germline ends. The CDR3 loop is CASRGLTVGTEAFF. The CDR3, as DNA: TGCGCCAGCCGGGGATTAACAGTTGGCACTGAAGCTTTCTTT.

This chain links TRBV11-3 with TRBJ2-5; 7 nucleotides line up with TRBD2. V shed 5 bases, J shed 4 bases, and the junction held 13 bases outside the gene matches. Germline V lookup: CDR1 SGHNT, CDR2 YENEEA. CDR3 length: 16 residues. The CDR3 DNA reads TGTGCCAGCAGCCCCCCTCCCTGGGAGGGCTCAGAGACCCAGTACTTC. This codes for CASSPPPWEGSETQYF.

The chain combines TRBV28 with TRBJ1-2; the match to TRBD1 covers 9 bases. This CDR3 spans 15 amino acids. CDR1 and CDR2 from the germline V gene are MDHEN and SYDVKM. After removal of 6 bases from V and 3 bases from J, the junction contained 8 bases not matched to a gene. The CDR3 nucleotides are TGTGCCAGCAGGCTGGCGGGACAGGGAGACTATGGCTACACCTTC. Translating gives CASRLAGQGDYGYTF.

This rearrangement joins TRBV7-6 to TRBJ2-5, with 9 bases lining up with TRBD2. The end of the DNA is better explained by TRBJ2-7, so the J call may be wrong. Germline loops: CDR1 SGHVS, CDR2 FNYEAQ. The CDR3 is made up of 15 amino acids. CDR3 in amino acids: CASSLLSGGSYEQYF. The CDR3 DNA reads TGTGCCAGCAGCTTATTAAGCGGGGGGTCCTACGAGCAGTACTTC.

The chain links TRBV6-5 to TRBJ2-7, with D possibly being TRBD2 (6 bases). Germline V gene lookup returns CDR1 MNHEY and CDR2 SVGAGI. Trimming removed 6 bases at V and 3 bases at J, with 9 bases between. CDR3 length: 12 amino acids. This chain's CDR3 is CASSPGSYEQYF. The CDR3 nucleotides are TGTGCCAGCAGCCCCGGGAGCTACGAGCAGTACTTC.

The sample holds a few counts of this clone. The J gene is TRBJ2-7, the V gene TRBV28, with TRBD1 as a possible D gene (6 bases). Germline V CDR1 and CDR2: MDHEN, SYDVKM. The CDR3 spans 17 residues. Trimming cost V 1 base and J 3 bases, with 19 bases left between them. Here the CDR3 DNA reads TGTGCCAGCAGTTTATTGGGTGGACAGTGGGATCTCTACGAGCAGTACTTC. Its protein product is CASSLLGGQWDLYEQYF.

The DNA of the CDR3 is TGTGGGTCAGGCAATCAGCCCCAGCATTTT. Protein: CGSGNQPQHF. The chain has TRBV19 and TRBJ1-5; the D is unclear. This CDR3 comprises 10 residues. Germline assignment: CDR1 LNHDA and CDR2 SQIVND (reference sequence).

The rearrangement links TRBV7-2 to TRBJ2-2; tentative D call: TRBD2 (5 bases). V was pared by 0 bases and J by 4 bases, with 12 bases between. There are 16 residues in the CDR3. Germline assignment: CDR1 SGHTA and CDR2 FQGNSA. CDR3 bases: TGTGCCAGCAGCTTAGCAGGTGCGGGTGGCACCGGGGAGCTGTTTTTT. Its translation is CASSLAGAGGTGELFF.

The gene calls are TRBV30 and TRBJ2-3; D is unclear. Trimming pared 1 base from V and 7 bases from J, leaving 6 bases between. The CDR3 extends over 11 amino acids. CDR1 is GTSNPN and CDR2 is SVGIG in the germline V gene (reference sequence). The CDR3 nucleotides read TGTGCCTGGAGTGGGAGAAATACGCAGTATTTT. It encodes CAWSGRNTQYF.